Reported below is one T cell receptor (beta chain). No antigen is known for it. There are no base qualities to consult, and no much larger clone falls within one base. Every CD3G-deficient patient showed evidence of autoimmunity, and the autoimmunity was more severe in two of the patients. At testing, patients were between 2 and 39 years old and showed lower naive and higher memory CD4+ and CD8+ T-cell proportions. CD4+ cells were FACS-sorted into CD25-high CD127-low regulatory T cells and CD25-low CD127-high conventional CD4+ T cells. Several individuals with CD3G deficiency made up the patient group. Patient samples and clinical data were obtained from an international physician network spanning the United States, Europe and Asia. Peripheral blood mononuclear cells were isolated by Ficoll density separation. The source of the sample is a study of regulatory T cells listed by TCRdb under 2018. General notes on the study: T-cell receptor beta repertoires of sorted regulatory, conventional CD4+ and CD8+ T cells were compared between CD3G-deficient patients and healthy controls. The study at large found these results: Conventional CD4+ T cells from CD3G-deficient patients were enriched for hydrophobic residues at CDR3 positions 6 and 7, suggesting more self-reactive specificities. In patients, repertoires had restricted unique TRB V-J pairs and skewed V and J gene usage, with regulatory T cells showing the most marked changes.

In the multiplex PCR, 52 forward TRBV primers and 13 reverse TRBJ primers were used, and assay-based and computational corrections were applied for amplification bias. Rearranged TRB loci were amplified from genomic DNA by multiplex PCR within the immunoSEQ assay. TRB amplicons were sequenced on an Illumina HiSeq platform. In the original analysis: Raw sequences were error-filtered and aligned to reference gene sequences by custom algorithms and were subsequently analyzed with the immunoSEQ online tools. Productive and nonproductive TRB rearrangement frequencies were evaluated among both unique and total sequences. For TRB CDR3 positions 6 and 7, hydrophobicity together with amino acid composition served as the basis for assessing self-reactivity potential. For group comparisons, t tests, Mann-Whitney tests or two-way ANOVA were performed in Prism software. What TCRdb holds here is the immuneACCESS table cut down to in-frame rearrangements. Part of the clones is not present; checked against another copy, under half of the missing clones reflect an unresolved V gene, and the others are unexplained. V and J calls and clone size are those listed in that table; D and trimming were worked out from the DNA. This sample lists around 29,000 clones; over 90% were detected once. The ten largest clones take up over 0.8% of the sample.

In the germline V gene (reference sequence), CDR1 corresponds to SEHNR and CDR2 to FQNEAQ. Reading from cysteine to phenylalanine, the CDR3 counts 16 amino acids. The CDR3 DNA has 48 bases and is translated from base 1. After removal of 6 bases from V and 9 bases from J, the junction retains 12 bases not matched to a gene. The sample consisted of conventional CD4+ T cells sorted from blood. The V and J segments used are TRBV7-9 and TRBJ2-1, with 12 bases in between that match TRBD2. This receptor was obtained from a child aged 2-9 years with CD3G deficiency. The DNA sequence is as follows: TGTGCCAGCAGTAGGGCGACTAGCGGGAGTCGAAGTGAGCAGTTCTTC. This translates into CASSRATSGSRSEQFF.